This TCR beta chain was sequenced during a study of tumor T cells in aggressive B-cell lymphoma. Method: immunoSEQ multiplex PCR; TCRdb's copy keeps in-frame clones and lacks some. The table shows over 800 clones, with roughly three quarters occurring only once. This clone turned up a few times. With 4 bases clipped from V and 0 bases from J, the junction kept 10 bases outside the gene matches. The V gene's germline CDR1 is SGHRS and CDR2 YFSETQ. The CDR3 sequence is 17 residues long. Sequenced material: tumor tissue. This chain connects TRBV5-1 to TRBJ1-3; 7 bases align to TRBD1. This clonotype was obtained from an adult with diffuse large B cell lymphoma. The CDR3 DNA reads as TGCGCCAGCAGCACCGGGACAGCCATAGGCTCTGGAAACACCATATATTTT. Translation: CASSTGTAIGSGNTIYF.